These T cell receptor beta chains were read from a single sample in a study of shared clonotypes between healthy human individuals. The repertoire was sequenced with immunoSEQ multiplex PCR; TCRdb's copy has only in-frame clones and lacks some. The profile shows 1.4 million or so clones, about 98.5% of them singletons. Sequencing input: naive CD4+ T cells sorted from blood. The origin of the receptors is a young man in good health. The CDR3 runs from the conserved cysteine through the conserved F or W. Each record gives: clone size, V gene, D gene, J gene, CDR3 protein, CDR3 DNA. The D gene is left open where the match is weak. Clone size is stated in some rows and not others, as once, few, many or a class when expanded.

clone size: .; V gene: TRBV6-6; D gene: TRBD1; J gene: TRBJ2-4; CDR3 protein: CASRRTGVVNIQYF; CDR3 DNA: TGTGCCAGCAGGCGAACAGGGGTGGTAAACATTCAGTACTTC
clone size: .; V gene: TRBV10-3; D gene: TRBD1; J gene: TRBJ2-7; CDR3 protein: CAISESLLDRGVYEQYF; CDR3 DNA: TGTGCCATCAGTGAGTCACTCCTGGACAGGGGGGTGTACGAGCAGTACTTC
clone size: .; V gene: TRBV29-1; D gene: TRBD2; J gene: TRBJ2-1; CDR3 protein: CSVDKTAGGLDEQFF; CDR3 DNA: TGCAGCGTTGATAAGACGGCGGGAGGGCTCGACGAGCAGTTCTTC
clone size: .; V gene: TRBV14; D gene: .; J gene: TRBJ2-6; CDR3 protein: CASSQDVFGWSGANVLTF; CDR3 DNA: TGTGCCAGCAGCCAAGATGTCTTTGGGTGGTCTGGGGCCAACGTCCTGACTTTC
clone size: .; V gene: TRBV5-4; D gene: .; J gene: TRBJ1-1; CDR3 protein: CASSLTGRNTEAFF; CDR3 DNA: TGTGCCAGCAGCTTAACCGGGAGGAACACTGAAGCTTTCTTT
clone size: .; V gene: TRBV18; D gene: .; J gene: TRBJ1-1; CDR3 protein: CASSTSEDTEAFF; CDR3 DNA: TGTGCCAGCTCAACGTCAGAGGACACTGAAGCTTTCTTT
clone size: once; V gene: TRBV6-1; D gene: .; J gene: TRBJ1-5; CDR3 protein: CASSEQVVRNQPQHF; CDR3 DNA: TGTGCCAGCAGTGAACAGGTAGTTCGAAATCAGCCCCAGCATTTT
clone size: once; V gene: TRBV4-3; D gene: TRBD2; J gene: TRBJ2-1; CDR3 protein: CASSPRASGVNEQFF; CDR3 DNA: TGCGCCAGCAGCCCGAGGGCTAGCGGCGTCAATGAGCAGTTCTTC
clone size: .; V gene: TRBV28; D gene: TRBD2; J gene: TRBJ2-7; CDR3 protein: CASSFLRWTGQAIGLAGGVEQYF; CDR3 DNA: TGTGCCAGCAGTTTCCTCCGTTGGACAGGGCAAGCTATAGGACTAGCGGGAGGTGTCGAGCAGTACTTC
clone size: .; V gene: TRBV6-5; D gene: .; J gene: TRBJ1-1; CDR3 protein: CASSQGTEAFF; CDR3 DNA: TGTGCCAGCAGTCAGGGTACTGAAGCTTTCTTT
clone size: .; V gene: TRBV2; D gene: .; J gene: TRBJ2-7; CDR3 protein: CASGGRDEQYF; CDR3 DNA: TGTGCCAGCGGCGGTAGGGACGAGCAGTACTTC
clone size: .; V gene: TRBV18; D gene: .; J gene: TRBJ2-3; CDR3 protein: CASSPARDTQYF; CDR3 DNA: TGTGCCAGCTCACCAGCTCGAGATACGCAGTATTTT
clone size: .; V gene: TRBV5-1; D gene: TRBD1; J gene: TRBJ2-7; CDR3 protein: CASSYGTGAHEQYF; CDR3 DNA: TGCGCCAGCAGCTACGGGACAGGCGCCCACGAGCAGTACTTC
clone size: .; V gene: TRBV19; D gene: TRBD2; J gene: TRBJ2-7; CDR3 protein: CASSIVAGGSYEQYF; CDR3 DNA: TGTGCCAGTAGTATAGTCGCGGGAGGATCCTACGAGCAGTACTTC
clone size: .; V gene: TRBV5-4; D gene: .; J gene: TRBJ2-7; CDR3 protein: CASSLDLARGGQYF; CDR3 DNA: TGTGCCAGCAGCTTGGATCTAGCCCGCGGCGGGCAGTACTTC
clone size: .; V gene: TRBV18; D gene: TRBD1; J gene: TRBJ1-1; CDR3 protein: CASSPSQGGNTEAFF; CDR3 DNA: TGTGCCAGCTCACCCTCACAGGGGGGGAACACTGAAGCTTTCTTT
clone size: .; V gene: TRBV5-4; D gene: .; J gene: TRBJ1-1; CDR3 protein: CASSLMNTEAFF; CDR3 DNA: TGTGCCAGCAGCTTGATGAACACTGAAGCTTTCTTT
clone size: .; V gene: TRBV28; D gene: .; J gene: TRBJ1-1; CDR3 protein: CASSPTQGMNTEAFF; CDR3 DNA: TGTGCCAGCAGTCCTACACAGGGAATGAACACTGAAGCTTTCTTT
clone size: .; V gene: TRBV19; D gene: TRBD2; J gene: TRBJ2-7; CDR3 protein: CASSTPREGRYEQYF; CDR3 DNA: TGTGCCAGTAGTACCCCCCGGGAGGGGCGGTACGAGCAGTACTTC
clone size: .; V gene: TRBV5-1; D gene: .; J gene: TRBJ1-2; CDR3 protein: CASSLDSALWGYTF; CDR3 DNA: TGCGCCAGCAGCTTGGATTCGGCCCTCTGGGGCTACACCTTC
clone size: .; V gene: TRBV7-9; D gene: .; J gene: TRBJ2-3; CDR3 protein: CASSFSASTDTQYF; CDR3 DNA: TGTGCCAGCAGCTTTTCGGCTAGCACAGATACGCAGTATTTT
clone size: once; V gene: TRBV5-1; D gene: .; J gene: TRBJ1-2; CDR3 protein: CASSIGTTTLSYGYTF; CDR3 DNA: TGCGCCAGCAGCATAGGGACAACGACTTTGTCCTATGGCTACACCTTC
clone size: .; V gene: TRBV5-1; D gene: .; J gene: TRBJ1-4; CDR3 protein: CASSLQTARGNEKLFF; CDR3 DNA: TGCGCCAGCAGCTTACAAACAGCTCGTGGGAATGAAAAACTGTTTTTT
clone size: .; V gene: TRBV21-1; D gene: .; J gene: TRBJ2-5; CDR3 protein: CAGPWRAQETQYF; CDR3 DNA: TGTGCCGGCCCATGGAGGGCCCAAGAGACCCAGTACTTC
clone size: .; V gene: TRBV7-2; D gene: .; J gene: TRBJ2-3; CDR3 protein: CASSLDGSLLTDTQYF; CDR3 DNA: TGTGCCAGCAGCTTAGACGGTAGTCTTCTCACAGATACGCAGTATTTT
clone size: .; V gene: TRBV19; D gene: .; J gene: TRBJ1-4; CDR3 protein: CASSMDIAGGEKLFF; CDR3 DNA: TGTGCCAGTAGTATGGACATCGCGGGTGGTGAAAAACTGTTTTTT
clone size: .; V gene: TRBV14; D gene: TRBD2; J gene: TRBJ2-3; CDR3 protein: CASSQGLAGESDTQYF; CDR3 DNA: TGTGCCAGCAGCCAAGGTCTAGCGGGAGAGTCAGATACGCAGTATTTT
clone size: .; V gene: TRBV5-1; D gene: TRBD1; J gene: TRBJ2-1; CDR3 protein: CASRRFEDRADEQFF; CDR3 DNA: TGCGCCAGCAGGCGTTTTGAGGACAGGGCCGATGAGCAGTTCTTC
clone size: .; V gene: TRBV29-1; D gene: TRBD2; J gene: TRBJ2-1; CDR3 protein: CSVGTSSSNEQFF; CDR3 DNA: TGCAGCGTGGGGACTAGCAGTAGTAATGAGCAGTTCTTC
clone size: .; V gene: TRBV11-3; D gene: .; J gene: TRBJ1-1; CDR3 protein: CASSLYLATEAFF; CDR3 DNA: TGTGCCAGCAGCTTATACCTGGCCACTGAAGCTTTCTTT
clone size: .; V gene: TRBV29-1; D gene: .; J gene: TRBJ2-5; CDR3 protein: CSVEGNPGGPGTQYF; CDR3 DNA: TGCAGCGTTGAAGGAAACCCCGGAGGGCCGGGGACCCAGTACTTC
clone size: .; V gene: TRBV5-4; D gene: .; J gene: TRBJ2-7; CDR3 protein: CASSTGISAYEQYF; CDR3 DNA: TGTGCCAGCAGCACCGGGATATCCGCCTACGAGCAGTACTTC
clone size: .; V gene: TRBV6-5; D gene: .; J gene: TRBJ1-1; CDR3 protein: CASSYSRVNTEAFF; CDR3 DNA: TGTGCCAGCAGTTACTCACGGGTGAACACTGAAGCTTTCTTT
clone size: .; V gene: TRBV10-3; D gene: .; J gene: TRBJ2-3; CDR3 protein: CAISESSVEDTQYF; CDR3 DNA: TGTGCCATCAGTGAGTCGAGTGTGGAAGATACGCAGTATTTT
clone size: .; V gene: TRBV27; D gene: TRBD1; J gene: TRBJ1-2; CDR3 protein: CASRPGQVYGYTF; CDR3 DNA: TGTGCCAGCAGGCCCGGACAGGTCTATGGCTACACCTTC
clone size: .; V gene: TRBV13; D gene: .; J gene: TRBJ2-2; CDR3 protein: CASSLYRGRGWLFF; CDR3 DNA: TGTGCCAGCAGCTTATACCGGGGCCGGGGTTGGCTGTTTTTT
clone size: .; V gene: TRBV15; D gene: TRBD2; J gene: TRBJ2-7; CDR3 protein: CATSRVAGVSSGEQYF; CDR3 DNA: TGTGCCACCAGCAGAGTAGCGGGAGTCTCTTCGGGTGAGCAGTACTTC
clone size: .; V gene: TRBV19; D gene: TRBD1; J gene: TRBJ1-1; CDR3 protein: CASSIRQGLEAFF; CDR3 DNA: TGTGCCAGTAGTATCCGACAGGGACTTGAAGCTTTCTTT
clone size: .; V gene: TRBV7-9; D gene: .; J gene: TRBJ1-4; CDR3 protein: CASSLGNRAVGEKLFF; CDR3 DNA: TGTGCCAGCAGCTTAGGAAACAGGGCGGTTGGTGAAAAACTGTTTTTT
clone size: .; V gene: TRBV4-3; D gene: .; J gene: TRBJ1-2; CDR3 protein: CASSQVGGGTSKLNYGYTF; CDR3 DNA: TGCGCCAGCAGCCAAGTCGGAGGAGGTACGAGCAAACTCAACTATGGCTACACCTTC
clone size: once; V gene: TRBV5-5; D gene: TRBD1; J gene: TRBJ2-7; CDR3 protein: CASSLFTGGGSYEQYF; CDR3 DNA: TGTGCCAGCAGCCTTTTCACAGGGGGCGGTTCGTACGAGCAGTACTTC
clone size: .; V gene: TRBV20-1; D gene: TRBD2; J gene: TRBJ2-1; CDR3 protein: CSARGDYEQFF; CDR3 DNA: TGCAGTGCTAGGGGGGACTACGAGCAGTTCTTC
clone size: .; V gene: TRBV9; D gene: .; J gene: TRBJ2-2; CDR3 protein: CASSAHIANTGELFF; CDR3 DNA: TGTGCCAGCAGCGCACACATCGCGAACACCGGGGAGCTGTTTTTT
clone size: .; V gene: TRBV30; D gene: TRBD1; J gene: TRBJ2-7; CDR3 protein: CAWGTGVYEQYF; CDR3 DNA: TGTGCCTGGGGGACAGGGGTGTACGAGCAGTACTTC
clone size: .; V gene: TRBV7-9; D gene: .; J gene: TRBJ2-1; CDR3 protein: CASSLGVGRTYNEQFF; CDR3 DNA: TGTGCCAGCAGCCTAGGGGTGGGGCGGACCTACAATGAGCAGTTCTTC
clone size: .; V gene: TRBV27; D gene: .; J gene: TRBJ1-1; CDR3 protein: CASSLRWRATEAFF; CDR3 DNA: TGTGCCAGCAGTTTACGGTGGAGAGCAACTGAAGCTTTCTTT
clone size: .; V gene: TRBV2; D gene: TRBD2; J gene: TRBJ2-1; CDR3 protein: CASTSSGRANEQFF; CDR3 DNA: TGTGCCAGCACCAGTAGCGGGAGGGCCAATGAGCAGTTCTTC